This passage covers 32 T cell receptor beta chains from one sample sequenced in a study of T cells in Graves' hyperthyroidism and ophthalmopathy (dated by TCRdb to the late 2010s). Libraries were made using multiplex PCR. Sequenced using an Illumina HiSeq 2000. Amplification of TCR beta CDR3 regions was carried out from RNA transcripts. A first-round RT-PCR of the TCR CDR3 used the HTBI primer set with the Qiagen OneStep RT-PCR kit. Using fastp trimming at Q25 and MiXCR clonotype assembly, TCRdb reanalyzed the public sequencing data and kept in-frame beta chains. Identical CDR3 protein sequences are pooled into one entry, listed with their most common genes and DNA. This sample gives a few hundred thousand distinct CDR3 sequences in total; approximately 14% of them show up just once. The top ten constitute 5.3% of the sample. The material sequenced was blood. The receptors originated from a woman younger than 35 with Graves' hyperthyroidism.

Many counts were recorded for this clonotype. The J gene is TRBJ2-7, the V gene TRBV5-1, with D perhaps matching TRBD1 (6 bases). Trimming stripped 2 bases from V and 2 bases from J, with 8 bases between. Germline lookup yields CDR1 SGHRS and CDR2 YFSETQ. This CDR3 region has 13 residues. CDR3 in DNA: TGCGCCAGCAGCTTCGGGACAACCTACGAGCAGTACTTC. It codes for CASSFGTTYEQYF.

This chain uses TRBV7-6 with TRBJ1-3; perhaps TRBD1 as D (5 bases). V lost 5 bases and J 1 base, leaving 12 bases between the germline ends. The germline CDR1 and CDR2 sequences are SGHVS and FNYEAQ. The CDR3 is 15 residues long. The CDR3 reads CASSAGDGSGNTIYF. Written as DNA, the CDR3 is TGTGCCAGCAGCGCGGGGGATGGGTCTGGAAACACCATATATTTT.

A word on this clonotype: This may come from a read error, since a much larger clone is one base off. J is TRBJ1-5 and V is TRBV4-1, with no clear D. CDR1 and CDR2 (germline): MGHRA, YSYEKL. The CDR3 sequence is 13 residues long. The CDR3: CASGQDWDQPQHF. CDR3 bases: TGCGCCAGCGGCCAAGATTGGGATCAGCCCCAGCATTTT.

In this sample, this clonotype turned up many times. The chain carries TRBV11-2 and TRBJ2-1; 9 nucleotides match TRBD1. Per germline, CDR1 SGHAT and CDR2 FQNNGV. This CDR3 comprises 16 residues. With V trimmed by 1 base and J by 7 bases, 8 bases remained unmatched. The CDR3 sequence: CASSLVGTGPMNEQFF. CDR3 DNA: TGTGCCAGCAGCTTAGTGGGGACAGGGCCTATGAATGAGCAGTTCTTC.

The chain couples TRBV5-5 to TRBJ2-3, with D tentatively TRBD2 (6 bases). Trimming removed 4 bases from V and 0 bases from J, with 12 bases in between. Germline V gene sequence: CDR1 SGHKS, CDR2 YYEKEE (reference sequence). The length of the CDR3 is 15 residues. For the CDR3, the DNA is TGTGCCAGCAGCCGTGTGGGACTGAGCACAGATACGCAGTATTTT. This encodes CASSRVGLSTDTQYF. The full variable domain, in which reference TRBV5-5 and TRBJ2-3 provide the parts outside the CDR3, is DAGVTQSPTHLIKTRGQQVTLRCSPISGHKSVSWYQQVLGQGPQFIFQYYEKEERGRGNFPDRFSARQFPNYSSELNVNALLLGDSALYLCASSRVGLSTDTQYFGPGTRLTVL.

This clonotype was counted at least ten times. This rearrangement joins TRBV18 to TRBJ1-5; D ambiguous. Per germline, CDR1 KGHSH and CDR2 LQKENI. The CDR3 consists of 13 residues. Trimming cost V 2 bases and J 4 bases, with 6 bases left between them. CDR3 sequence (DNA): TGTGCCAGCTCACCAGACATTAATCAGCCCCAGCATTTT. Its protein is CASSPDINQPQHF.

This clonotype was counted many times. The V call is TRBV18, the J call TRBJ2-3; the D is unclear. CDR1 and CDR2 (germline): KGHSH, LQKENI. The length of the CDR3 is 13 residues. The germline V and J ends were trimmed by 0 bases and 0 bases, with 1 base remaining between them. CDR3 protein: CASSPPSTDTQYF. The CDR3, as DNA: TGTGCCAGCTCACCACCTAGCACAGATACGCAGTATTTT.

This clonotype was observed at least ten times. The chain carries TRBV25-1 and TRBJ2-3; 8 bases agree with TRBD2. CDR1 and CDR2 (germline): MGHDK, SYGVNS. V was clipped by 1 base and J by 2 bases; unmatched bases: 2. CDR3 size: 15 residues. The CDR3 DNA reads TGTGCCAGCAGTGAATCGGGGGGGTCCACAGATACGCAGTATTTT. Translated, it gives CASSESGGSTDTQYF.

The chain has TRBV5-5 and TRBJ2-7; 11 nucleotides agree with TRBD2. J lost 5 bases, V lost 6 bases, and 10 bases had no gene match. This CDR3 spans 15 amino acids. CDR1 and CDR2 (germline): SGHKS, YYEKEE (reference sequence). CDR3 region: CASIRLAGGPHEQYF. CDR3 sequence (DNA): TGTGCCAGCATCCGTTTAGCGGGAGGGCCCCACGAGCAGTACTTC.

This clonotype was detected only a few times. The chain uses TRBV28 and TRBJ1-1, with D maybe TRBD1 (5 bases). The V gene's germline CDR1 is MDHEN and CDR2 SYDVKM. Trimming left V 2 bases short and J 8 bases short, with 15 bases between. The CDR3 has 14 amino acids. CDR3 DNA: TGTGCCAGCAGTTTACCGGGGACTTCTGCCGAAGCTTTCTTT. Protein: CASSLPGTSAEAFF.

V gene TRBV20-1 combines with J gene TRBJ2-3; 9 nucleotides match TRBD2. The germline V gene encodes CDR1 DFQATT and CDR2 SNEGSKA (reference sequence). There are 17 residues in the CDR3. The V and J ends lost 6 bases and 0 bases, in that order; junction bases with no gene match: 13. The CDR3 sequence is CSAERSGRGLSTDTQYF. The CDR3 DNA sequence: TGCAGTGCCGAGCGTAGCGGGAGAGGGCTTAGCACAGATACGCAGTATTTT.

This clonotype has a count of ten or more. This chain uses TRBV20-1 with TRBJ2-5; TRBD2 matches at 7 bases. This CDR3 comprises 14 residues. The germline V gene encodes CDR1 DFQATT and CDR2 SNEGSKA (reference sequence). Trimming cost V 5 bases and J 5 bases; bases outside gene matches: 11. The CDR3 nucleotides are TGCAGTGCTTCTAGGCGGGAGTGGGGGGAGACCCAGTACTTC. Translation gives CSASRREWGETQYF.

This clonotype was counted at least ten times. The chain carries TRBV2 and TRBJ1-1, with 8 bases that match TRBD1. The V and J ends lost 7 bases and 3 bases, in that order; junction bases with no gene match: 7. The CDR3 spans 14 residues. CDR1 is SNHLY and CDR2 is FYNNEI in the germline V gene. CDR3 in amino acids: CASTETGAYTEAFF. The CDR3 bases are TGTGCCAGCACTGAGACAGGGGCTTACACTGAAGCTTTCTTT.

There are a few counts of this clonotype. The chain carries TRBV9 and TRBJ1-3, with TRBD1 as a possible D gene (5 bases). Trimming left V 0 bases short and J 4 bases short, with 8 bases between. Germline loops: CDR1 SGDLS, CDR2 YYNGEE. The CDR3 totals 14 residues. The CDR3, as DNA: TGTGCCAGCAGCGTAGCGGGGCAGGGAAACACCATATATTTT. Protein: CASSVAGQGNTIYF.

There are many counts of this clonotype. V is TRBV7-9 and J is TRBJ2-7, with unresolved D. Germline lookup yields CDR1 SEHNR and CDR2 FQNEAQ (reference sequence). V lost 3 bases, J lost 2 bases, and 8 bases lay in between. The CDR3 is made up of 13 amino acids. The chain's CDR3 is CASSFEQTYEQYF. The DNA of the CDR3 is TGTGCCAGCAGCTTTGAACAGACCTACGAGCAGTACTTC.

This clonotype occurred a few times. The rearrangement uses TRBV4-1 and TRBJ2-1; the D gene is possibly TRBD2 (6 bases). Trimming removed 4 bases at V and 5 bases at J, with 9 bases between. Germline V gene sequence: CDR1 MGHRA, CDR2 YSYEKL. This CDR3 has 13 residues. CDR3 sequence: CASSRGGDNEQFF. The DNA of the CDR3 is TGCGCCAGCAGCCGAGGAGGGGACAATGAGCAGTTCTTC.

This clonotype was recorded at least ten times. The chain carries TRBV7-3 and TRBJ2-3, with 9 nucleotides matching TRBD1. The CDR3 totals 14 residues. With 4 bases clipped from V and 6 bases from J, the junction kept 5 bases outside the gene matches. Looked up from germline, CDR1 is SGHTA and CDR2 is FQGTGA. The CDR3 protein is CASSSLGQGDTQYF. As DNA, the CDR3 is TGTGCCAGCAGCTCCCTCGGACAGGGGGATACGCAGTATTTT.

This clonotype showed up just a few times. At one of its ends the junction is not consistent with the germline gene, which may arise from a read error. The rearrangement joins TRBV2 to TRBJ1-2; no clear D. The V gene's germline CDR1 is SNHLY and CDR2 FYNNEI. This CDR3 is 12 amino acids long. CDR3 DNA sequence: TGTGCCACCAGTGATACCTTCTATGGCTACACCTTC. Protein product: CATSDTFYGYTF.

This clonotype was observed a few times. This chain links TRBV6-1 with TRBJ1-3, with 8 bases fitting TRBD1. Looked up from germline, CDR1 is MNHNS and CDR2 is SASEGT. The CDR3 length is 15 residues. The trim removed 6 bases at V and 0 bases at J, leaving 4 bases unmatched. The CDR3 sequence is CASRLTGGSGNTIYF. The CDR3, as DNA: TGTGCCAGCAGGCTAACAGGGGGCTCTGGAAACACCATATATTTT.

The chain has TRBV4-3 and TRBJ2-1; D remains ambiguous. The CDR3 covers 16 residues. V dropped 0 bases and J dropped 5 bases, with 14 bases sitting between them. The V gene's germline CDR1 is LGHNA and CDR2 YSLEER. The CDR3 sequence is CASSQDVIGRDNEQFF. The CDR3, as DNA: TGCGCCAGCAGCCAAGATGTTATAGGTAGAGACAATGAGCAGTTCTTC.

The V call is TRBV13, the J call TRBJ2-2, with D hard to call. Trimming stripped 4 bases from V and 0 bases from J, with 12 bases between. CDR1 and CDR2 (germline): PRHDT, FYEKMQ (reference sequence). This CDR3 is built from 16 residues. The CDR3 DNA reads TGTGCCAGCAGCTCCAGCCTATACGCGAACACCGGGGAGCTGTTTTTT. This sequence encodes CASSSSLYANTGELFF. The whole variable domain, filled in from reference TRBV13 and TRBJ2-2, reads AAGVIQSPRHLIKEKRETATLKCYPIPRHDTVYWYQQGPGQDPQFLISFYEKMQSDKGSIPDRFSAQQFSDYHSELNMSSLELGDSALYFCASSSSLYANTGELFFGEGSRLTVL.

In this sample, this clonotype turned up many times. V usage is TRBV25-1 and J usage is TRBJ2-1, with 7 bases identical to TRBD1. Germline CDR1 is MGHDK and CDR2 is SYGVNS. The CDR3 spans 15 residues. V lost 2 bases to trimming and J lost 6 bases; unmatched junction nucleotides: 7. The CDR3 reads CASSEAGTARNEQFF. For the CDR3, the DNA is TGTGCCAGCAGTGAAGCCGGGACAGCCCGCAATGAGCAGTTCTTC.

A word on this clonotype: The junction departs from the called germline gene at one end, perhaps through a read error. This chain uses TRBV7-8 with TRBJ1-1; D possibly corresponds to TRBD1 (5 bases). CDR1 is SGHVS and CDR2 is FQNEAQ in the germline V gene. This CDR3 contains 14 residues. The CDR3 sequence: CASSRREAGTGAFF. CDR3 nucleotides: TGTGCCAGCAGCCGGAGAGAAGCCGGGACTGGAGCTTTCTTT.

This clonotype was seen repeatedly, ten times or more. The chain has TRBV20-1 and TRBJ1-1; TRBD1 matches 7 bases. Germline V gives CDR1 DFQATT, CDR2 SNEGSKA (reference sequence). CDR3 length: 14 amino acids. V gave up 3 bases and J gave up 6 bases; unmatched junction bases: 10. CDR3 DNA sequence: TGCAGTGCTAGGAGTGGTACAGGGGCACCTGAAGCTTTCTTT. Its protein product is CSARSGTGAPEAFF.

The chain employs TRBV6-2 or TRBV6-3 and TRBJ2-7, with 13 bases aligning to TRBD2. The J call is doubtful: the DNA matches TRBJ2-1 better. The CDR3 loop spans 16 amino acids. CDR1 is MNHEY, CDR2 SVGEGT, per germline. CDR3 loop: CASSWTSGRPTYEQFF. The CDR3 DNA reads TGTGCCAGCAGTTGGACTAGCGGGAGACCCACGTACGAGCAGTTCTTC.

The chain recombines TRBV7-3 with TRBJ1-5; 8 bases agree with TRBD1. The V segment lost 8 bases and the J segment 6 bases; nucleotides outside the gene matches: 6. The CDR3 totals 13 residues. CDR1 and CDR2 (germline): SGHTA, FQGTGA. CDR3 protein: CASGQGPGQPQHF. DNA for the CDR3: TGTGCCAGCGGACAGGGTCCAGGTCAGCCCCAGCATTTT.

The J gene is TRBJ1-3, the V gene TRBV9, with D tentatively TRBD1 (6 bases). The CDR3 runs 16 residues. The V gene's germline CDR1 is SGDLS and CDR2 YYNGEE. V shed 3 bases and J shed 8 bases, with 21 bases lying between them. CDR3: CASSDSGTFRQDTIYF. The CDR3 nucleotides are TGTGCCAGCAGCGACTCCGGGACATTCCGGCAGGACACCATATATTTT.

This clonotype showed up just a few times. The V and J genes are TRBV29-1 and TRBJ2-1; 14 nucleotides line up with TRBD2. V lost 7 bases, J lost 9 bases, and 5 bases stayed unmatched. The length of the CDR3 is 13 residues. Germline values: CDR1 SQVTM, CDR2 ANQGSEA. The CDR3 is CSGTTSGRVEQFF. In DNA form, the CDR3 reads TGCAGCGGAACGACTAGCGGGAGGGTTGAGCAGTTCTTC.

The table lists this clonotype with many counts. V gene TRBV6-2 or TRBV6-3 combines with J gene TRBJ1-1; D remains ambiguous. The CDR3 spans 14 residues. Germline V gene sequence: CDR1 MNHEY, CDR2 SVGEGT. V was trimmed by 6 bases and J by 1 base, leaving 12 bases between them. The CDR3 DNA reads as TGTGCCAGCAGGACCATGGGCGAGAACACTGAAGCTTTCTTT. Its translation: CASRTMGENTEAFF.

This clonotype was seen a handful of times. This chain links TRBV5-1 with TRBJ2-2; D might be TRBD1 (6 bases). This CDR3 comprises 15 residues. Trimming pared 2 bases from V and 1 base from J, leaving 9 bases between. The V gene's germline CDR1 is SGHRS and CDR2 YFSETQ. This CDR3 reads CASSFLQGNTGELFF. CDR3 nucleotides: TGCGCCAGCAGCTTTCTACAGGGGAACACCGGGGAGCTGTTTTTT.

The rearrangement joins TRBV7-2 to TRBJ1-1; no firm D call. The V gene's germline CDR1 is SGHTA and CDR2 FQGNSA. CDR3 length: 15 amino acids. The V end was cut by 1 base, the J end by 4 bases, with 13 bases between. CDR3 sequence (DNA): TGTGCCAGCAGCTTAGACGCTAGCTTGAGCACTGAAGCTTTCTTT. Translation gives CASSLDASLSTEAFF.

The J gene is TRBJ2-1, the V gene TRBV7-3; 12 positions match TRBD2. CDR1 SGHTA and CDR2 FQGTGA come from the germline V gene. The CDR3 consists of 15 residues. V shed 5 bases, J shed 5 bases, and the junction held 4 bases outside the gene matches. In DNA form, the CDR3 reads TGTGCCAGCAGCAATCTAGCGGGGGGGAACAATGAGCAGTTCTTC. As protein: CASSNLAGGNNEQFF. The full variable domain, completed using reference TRBV7-3 and TRBJ2-1, is GAGVSQTPSNKVTEKGKYVELRCDPISGHTALYWYRQSLGQGPEFLIYFQGTGAADDSGLPNDRFFAVRPEGSVSTLKIQRTERGDSAVYLCASSNLAGGNNEQFFGPGTRLTVL.